These T cell receptor beta chains were read from a single sample in a study of blood T cell repertoires in COVID-19. Assay: immunoSEQ multiplex PCR; the TCRdb copy retains only in-frame clones and omits some. The data contain about 300,000 clones, under 90% of them seen just once; the ten biggest clones take up around 4.6%. What was sequenced was PBMCs or T cells enriched from blood (not recorded which). These receptors were obtained from a man aged 25-45 years who had recovered from COVID-19. Both conserved end residues are part of each CDR3. Each record gives: V gene, D gene, J gene, clone size, CDR3 DNA, CDR3 protein. A D gene is named only where the DNA matches it firmly. Where a row states a size, it is once, few, many or the class of an expanded clone; other rows omit it.

v_call: TRBV3-1/TRBV3-2
d_call: NA
j_call: TRBJ1-5
clone_size: NA
cdr3_nt: TGTGCCAGCAGCCAAGGTTCGCTCTGGGGAGGTCAGCCCCAGCATTTT
cdr3_aa: CASSQGSLWGGQPQHF

v_call: TRBV19
d_call: NA
j_call: TRBJ1-1
clone_size: few
cdr3_nt: TGTGCCAGTAGTTTTAACAGGATAGCCACTGAAGCTTTCTTT
cdr3_aa: CASSFNRIATEAFF

v_call: TRBV25-1
d_call: NA
j_call: TRBJ2-3
clone_size: many
cdr3_nt: TGTGCCAGCACCGGGCGGGGTTGGGTCCTGCCAGATACGCAGTATTTT
cdr3_aa: CASTGRGWVLPDTQYF

v_call: TRBV7-2
d_call: TRBD1
j_call: TRBJ2-3
clone_size: NA
cdr3_nt: TGTGCCAGCAGCTTAGGACAGGGATGGGCAGATACGCAGTATTTT
cdr3_aa: CASSLGQGWADTQYF

v_call: TRBV15
d_call: TRBD1
j_call: TRBJ1-5
clone_size: few
cdr3_nt: TGTGCCACCAGCAGCGGGACAGGGGGTCAGCCCCAGCATTTT
cdr3_aa: CATSSGTGGQPQHF

v_call: TRBV10-2
d_call: TRBD1
j_call: TRBJ2-5
clone_size: NA
cdr3_nt: TGCGCCAGCAGTCGGGACAGGGGAGAGACCCAGTACTTC
cdr3_aa: CASSRDRGETQYF

v_call: TRBV30
d_call: TRBD2
j_call: TRBJ2-7
clone_size: NA
cdr3_nt: TGTGCCTGGAGTGTAATGACTAGCGGGGTTTACTACGAGCAGTACTTC
cdr3_aa: CAWSVMTSGVYYEQYF

v_call: TRBV28
d_call: TRBD1
j_call: TRBJ2-3
clone_size: few
cdr3_nt: TGTGCCAGCAGCTCTCGACCCGGGACAGGGTTGACAGATACGCAGTATTTT
cdr3_aa: CASSSRPGTGLTDTQYF

v_call: TRBV27
d_call: NA
j_call: TRBJ1-6
clone_size: NA
cdr3_nt: TGTGCCAGCAGTTTCTCGACAAGATCACCCCTCCACTTT
cdr3_aa: CASSFSTRSPLHF

v_call: TRBV7-2
d_call: NA
j_call: TRBJ1-2
clone_size: NA
cdr3_nt: TGTGCCAGCACCCCAGACATGCGGGGCGAGTTCTATGGCTACACCTTC
cdr3_aa: CASTPDMRGEFYGYTF

v_call: TRBV23-1
d_call: TRBD1
j_call: TRBJ1-6
clone_size: once
cdr3_nt: TGCGCCAGCGGACAGGGTTCACCCCTCCACTTT
cdr3_aa: CASGQGSPLHF

v_call: TRBV27
d_call: NA
j_call: TRBJ2-7
clone_size: NA
cdr3_nt: TGTGCCAGCAGTTTATCCTTCAGTGGCGAGCAGTACTTC
cdr3_aa: CASSLSFSGEQYF

v_call: TRBV6-5
d_call: NA
j_call: TRBJ2-1
clone_size: NA
cdr3_nt: TGTGCCAGCAGTTACTGGACAGGGAGGGCCGATGAGCAGTTCTTC
cdr3_aa: CASSYWTGRADEQFF

v_call: TRBV4-1
d_call: TRBD1
j_call: TRBJ2-4
clone_size: NA
cdr3_nt: TGCGCCAGCAGCCCAGTTCCGGGACAGGTTGTCCAGGGAGCAACGGACATTCAGTACTTC
cdr3_aa: CASSPVPGQVVQGATDIQYF

v_call: TRBV18
d_call: NA
j_call: TRBJ1-1
clone_size: NA
cdr3_nt: TGTGCCAGCGCCTCAGGGGAGAACACTGAAGCTTTCTTT
cdr3_aa: CASASGENTEAFF

v_call: TRBV11-2
d_call: NA
j_call: TRBJ1-4
clone_size: NA
cdr3_nt: TGTGCCAGCAGCCCCGTGAGGGCAGGGGACGAAAAACTGTTTTTT
cdr3_aa: CASSPVRAGDEKLFF

v_call: TRBV10-1
d_call: NA
j_call: TRBJ1-6
clone_size: NA
cdr3_nt: TGCGCCAGCGCCGGTAATAATTCACCCCTCCACTTT
cdr3_aa: CASAGNNSPLHF

v_call: TRBV12-3/TRBV12-4
d_call: NA
j_call: TRBJ2-1
clone_size: NA
cdr3_nt: TGTGCCAGCACCATCTGGGCGTACAATGAGCAGTTCTTC
cdr3_aa: CASTIWAYNEQFF

v_call: TRBV29-1
d_call: TRBD1
j_call: TRBJ2-7
clone_size: few
cdr3_nt: TGCAGCGCCCCCACGAGGACAGGGAGGTACGAGCAGTACTTC
cdr3_aa: CSAPTRTGRYEQYF

v_call: TRBV2
d_call: NA
j_call: TRBJ1-4
clone_size: few
cdr3_nt: TGTGCCAGCAGTGATTCGCGGGCCGATGAAAAACTGTTTTTT
cdr3_aa: CASSDSRADEKLFF

v_call: TRBV12-3/TRBV12-4
d_call: TRBD1
j_call: TRBJ1-1
clone_size: NA
cdr3_nt: TGTGCCAGCAGCAGGGGGGCGAACACTGAAGCTTTCTTT
cdr3_aa: CASSRGANTEAFF

v_call: TRBV4-2
d_call: TRBD2
j_call: TRBJ2-4
clone_size: NA
cdr3_nt: TGTGCCAGCAGCCGTGACGGACTAGCGGGAGGCCCAAAGGCCAAAAACATTCAGTACTTC
cdr3_aa: CASSRDGLAGGPKAKNIQYF

v_call: TRBV4-1
d_call: NA
j_call: TRBJ1-1
clone_size: NA
cdr3_nt: TGCGCCAGCAGCCAAGAGCAGGGTTACACTGAAGCTTTCTTT
cdr3_aa: CASSQEQGYTEAFF

v_call: TRBV6-5
d_call: NA
j_call: TRBJ2-7
clone_size: NA
cdr3_nt: TGTGCCAGCAGTTACGGCCCCTACGAGCAGTACTTC
cdr3_aa: CASSYGPYEQYF

v_call: TRBV12-3/TRBV12-4
d_call: NA
j_call: TRBJ1-2
clone_size: NA
cdr3_nt: TGTGCCAGCAACAACCCGCGGGGCCTTGGCTACACCTTC
cdr3_aa: CASNNPRGLGYTF

v_call: TRBV12-5
d_call: TRBD1
j_call: TRBJ2-5
clone_size: NA
cdr3_nt: TGTGCTAGTGGTTTGGCCGGGACAGGGGTGGAGACCCAGTACTTC
cdr3_aa: CASGLAGTGVETQYF

v_call: TRBV30
d_call: NA
j_call: TRBJ2-6
clone_size: NA
cdr3_nt: TGTGCCTGGAGTGTACTAAATGGGGCCAACGTCCTGACTTTC
cdr3_aa: CAWSVLNGANVLTF

v_call: TRBV15
d_call: NA
j_call: TRBJ2-7
clone_size: NA
cdr3_nt: TGTGCCACCAGCGACCGGGGTGACTCCTACGAGCAGTACTTC
cdr3_aa: CATSDRGDSYEQYF

v_call: TRBV6-5
d_call: NA
j_call: TRBJ2-5
clone_size: NA
cdr3_nt: TGTGCCAGCAGTTACTCGGGCAACCAAGAGACCCAGTACTTC
cdr3_aa: CASSYSGNQETQYF

v_call: TRBV7-9
d_call: TRBD1
j_call: TRBJ2-3
clone_size: NA
cdr3_nt: TGTGCCACCTGGGACAGGGAGAAAATCACAGATACGCAGTATTTT
cdr3_aa: CATWDREKITDTQYF

v_call: TRBV24-1
d_call: NA
j_call: TRBJ2-1
clone_size: NA
cdr3_nt: TGTGCCACCAGTGATTTGGACGCGGCTACGAGCTCCTACAATGAGCAGTTCTTC
cdr3_aa: CATSDLDAATSSYNEQFF

v_call: TRBV27
d_call: TRBD2
j_call: TRBJ2-3
clone_size: NA
cdr3_nt: TGTGCCAGCAGTTCCTTATCGAGACTAGCGGGGAGCACAGATACGCAGTATTTT
cdr3_aa: CASSSLSRLAGSTDTQYF

v_call: TRBV6-5
d_call: TRBD1
j_call: TRBJ2-5
clone_size: NA
cdr3_nt: TGTGCCAGCGGAAGGGACAGCCAAGAGACCCAGTACTTC
cdr3_aa: CASGRDSQETQYF

v_call: TRBV5-6
d_call: TRBD2
j_call: TRBJ2-1
clone_size: NA
cdr3_nt: TGTGCCAGCAGTCAAGGACTAGCGGGAGGTCTGACGCAGTTCTTC
cdr3_aa: CASSQGLAGGLTQFF

v_call: TRBV3-1/TRBV3-2
d_call: NA
j_call: TRBJ2-7
clone_size: NA
cdr3_nt: TGTGCCAGCAGCCGCTACGACAACTACGAGCAGTACTTC
cdr3_aa: CASSRYDNYEQYF

v_call: TRBV7-9
d_call: TRBD2
j_call: TRBJ2-2
clone_size: once
cdr3_nt: TGTGCCAGCAGCACCGGGAGCGGGAAGTTCACCGGGGAGCTGTTTTTT
cdr3_aa: CASSTGSGKFTGELFF

v_call: TRBV6-5
d_call: NA
j_call: TRBJ1-1
clone_size: NA
cdr3_nt: TGTGCCGTGGGCCCCACTGAAGCTTTCTTT
cdr3_aa: CAVGPTEAFF

v_call: TRBV12-3/TRBV12-4
d_call: NA
j_call: TRBJ1-5
clone_size: NA
cdr3_nt: TGTGCCACCGCGGTCGGGCAGCCCCAGCATTTT
cdr3_aa: CATAVGQPQHF

v_call: TRBV6-4
d_call: TRBD2
j_call: TRBJ2-3
clone_size: NA
cdr3_nt: TGTGCCAGCAGTTCGACTAGCGGGGGCGCCGATACGCAGTATTTT
cdr3_aa: CASSSTSGGADTQYF

v_call: TRBV2
d_call: NA
j_call: TRBJ1-5
clone_size: once
cdr3_nt: TGTGCCAGCAGCCCGGAGGGCAGCTATCAGCCCCAGCATTTT
cdr3_aa: CASSPEGSYQPQHF

v_call: TRBV10-1
d_call: NA
j_call: TRBJ2-7
clone_size: NA
cdr3_nt: TGCGCCAGCAGTCCCGGTCTGAACGAGCAGTACTTC
cdr3_aa: CASSPGLNEQYF

v_call: TRBV24-1
d_call: NA
j_call: TRBJ1-2
clone_size: NA
cdr3_nt: TGTGCCACCAGTGATTTGCTCAGGGCTTATGGCTACACCTTC
cdr3_aa: CATSDLLRAYGYTF

v_call: TRBV11-3
d_call: NA
j_call: TRBJ2-1
clone_size: NA
cdr3_nt: TGTGCCAGCAGCTTAGTCCCAGGGTATAGGCATGAGCAGTTCTTC
cdr3_aa: CASSLVPGYRHEQFF

v_call: TRBV7-9
d_call: NA
j_call: TRBJ1-6
clone_size: NA
cdr3_nt: TGTGCCAGCAGCTTAGGGCAGGCCCTCCACTTT
cdr3_aa: CASSLGQALHF

v_call: TRBV5-6
d_call: NA
j_call: TRBJ1-4
clone_size: NA
cdr3_nt: TGTGCCAGCAGCTTGCGGGGGGCTGATGAAAAACTGTTTTTT
cdr3_aa: CASSLRGADEKLFF